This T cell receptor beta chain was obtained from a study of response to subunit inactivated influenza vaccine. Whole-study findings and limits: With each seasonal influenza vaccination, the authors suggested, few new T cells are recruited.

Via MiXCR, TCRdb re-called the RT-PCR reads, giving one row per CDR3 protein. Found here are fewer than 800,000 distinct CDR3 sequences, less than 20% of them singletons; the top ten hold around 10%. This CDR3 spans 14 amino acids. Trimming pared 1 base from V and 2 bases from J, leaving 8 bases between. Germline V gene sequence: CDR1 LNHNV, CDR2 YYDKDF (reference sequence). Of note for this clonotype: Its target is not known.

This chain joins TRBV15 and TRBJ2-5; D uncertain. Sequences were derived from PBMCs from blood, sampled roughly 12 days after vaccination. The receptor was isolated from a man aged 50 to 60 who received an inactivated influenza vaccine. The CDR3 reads CATSRAPGQETQYF. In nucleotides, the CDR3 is TGTGCCACCAGCAGAGCTCCCGGACAAGAGACCCAGTACTTC.